The 3 T cell receptor beta chains listed next were all sequenced from one sample in a study of cytomegalovirus exposure and HLA in healthy donors. PCR primers comprised 60 Vbeta and 13 Jbeta primers. The assay was immunoSEQ multiplex PCR, and TCRdb's table has in-frame clones only and misses some. The table lists about 190,000 clones, roughly 80% of them singletons. The sample was PBMCs. These receptor sequences come from a man in his forties in good health and CMV-seropositive.

The rearrangement joins TRBV30 to TRBJ2-7; 7 bases align to TRBD2. After removal of 1 base from V and 4 bases from J, the junction contained 13 bases not matched to a gene. Germline CDR1 reads GTSNPN; CDR2 reads SVGIG (reference sequence). The CDR3 is made up of 16 amino acids. The CDR3 DNA sequence: TGTGCCTGGAGTGAGCGGGACGCTGGGCGTATGTACGAGCAGTACTTC. Translated, it gives CAWSERDAGRMYEQYF.

This chain connects TRBV2 to TRBJ1-2, with 7 bases aligning to TRBD1. V shed 7 bases, J shed 4 bases, and the junction held 9 bases outside the gene matches. Germline V gene data show CDR1 as SNHLY and CDR2 as FYNNEI. The CDR3 spans 14 residues. CDR3 residues: CASTAEGAGYGYTF. The CDR3 nucleotides are TGTGCCAGCACGGCGGAGGGGGCCGGCTATGGCTACACCTTC.

V gene TRBV9 combines with J gene TRBJ2-1, with TRBD2 matching over 10 bases. This CDR3 region has 14 residues. Germline CDR1 is SGDLS and CDR2 is YYNGEE. The J segment lost 12 bases and the V segment lost 4 bases, leaving 10 bases of the junction unmatched. The chain's CDR3 is CASSSSGGAGGQFF. The CDR3 region has the DNA TGTGCCAGCAGCTCCAGCGGGGGGGCCGGTGGGCAGTTCTTC.